This TCR beta chain came from a study of T cells in Graves' hyperthyroidism and ophthalmopathy. This clonotype was seen at least ten times. V lost 4 bases, J lost 8 bases, and 7 bases stayed unmatched. The CDR3 has 14 amino acids. Germline V gene data show CDR1 as SGHKS and CDR2 as YYEKEE (reference sequence). The investigators amplified TCR beta CDR3 regions from RNA transcripts. HTBI primers were employed in a first-round RT-PCR of the TCR CDR3. A single record per CDR3 protein comes from TCRdb applying MiXCR to the multiplex PCR reads. The sample gives 500,000 to 600,000 distinct CDR3 sequences, roughly 17% of which show up once; under 20% is in the top ten. Over 18 months, lack of ophthalmopathy progression marked Graves' hyperthyroidism as stable.

The chain recombines TRBV5-5 with TRBJ2-2; 8 bases line up with TRBD1. Sequenced input: blood. The sequence came from a woman between 18 and 29 years old with Graves' hyperthyroidism. CDR3 protein: CASSPWTGPGELFF. The CDR3 DNA reads as TGTGCCAGCAGCCCTTGGACAGGGCCTGGGGAGCTGTTTTTT.